A single sample gave rise to the 8 T cell receptor beta chains below, sequenced in a study of T cell repertoires in cytomegalovirus infection. MiXCR was run by TCRdb on the reads, yielding one entry per CDR3 protein. The data show about 490,000 distinct CDR3 sequences, with about 25% seen just once and roughly an eighth held by the top ten. The sample comprised PBMCs. Source of these receptors: a human donor in good health (CMV status not recorded). Some clones in this sample may be carry-over from other donors' samples.

The genes are TRBV7-9 and TRBJ2-5; D possibly matches TRBD1 or TRBD2 (5 bases each). Germline values: CDR1 SEHNR, CDR2 FQNEAQ (reference sequence). Trimming left V 1 base short and J 1 base short, with 10 bases between. The CDR3 contains 15 residues. The CDR3 here is CASSLEGTPQETQYF. CDR3 nucleotide sequence: TGTGCCAGCAGCTTAGAGGGGACCCCCCAAGAGACCCAGTACTTC.

The genes are TRBV12-3 or TRBV12-4 and TRBJ2-3, with 12 positions matching TRBD2. V dropped 5 bases and J dropped 3; count of bases not matched to a gene: 15. This CDR3 is 19 amino acids long. CDR3 DNA sequence: TGTGCCAGCAGTCCTCGGTGGGCTAGCGGGAGGGCCAAAACAGATACGCAGTATTTT. Translated, it gives CASSPRWASGRAKTDTQYF.

This rearrangement joins TRBV6-2 or TRBV6-3 to TRBJ1-1; maybe TRBD1 (5 bases). The CDR3 extends over 14 amino acids. The V end was cut by 8 bases, the J end by 1 base, with 14 bases between. CDR1 MNHEY and CDR2 SVGEGT come from the germline V gene. CDR3 amino acids: CASRTFGPNTEAFF. For the CDR3, the DNA is TGTGCCAGCCGGACATTTGGGCCGAACACTGAAGCTTTCTTT.

This clonotype was detected ten times or more. The rearrangement joins TRBV12-3 or TRBV12-4 to TRBJ2-3, with D tentatively TRBD1 (5 bases). This CDR3 spans 14 amino acids. V lost 5 bases and J lost 1, with 10 bases in between. The CDR3: CASSQGPGTDTQYF. DNA of the CDR3: TGTGCCAGCAGTCAGGGTCCGGGCACAGATACGCAGTATTTT.

This clonotype was recorded a few times. The V gene is TRBV2, the J gene TRBJ2-3; 9 bases match TRBD2. The CDR3 is 16 residues long. Germline CDR1 is SNHLY and CDR2 is FYNNEI. The V segment lost 7 bases and the J segment 4 bases; nucleotides outside the gene matches: 12. The chain's CDR3 is CASTLFGTSRPDTQYF. The CDR3, as DNA: TGTGCCAGCACCCTCTTTGGGACTAGCAGGCCAGATACGCAGTATTTT.

The V and J genes are TRBV6-2 or TRBV6-3 and TRBJ2-7, with a tentative D call TRBD1 (7 bases). The CDR3 totals 14 residues. Germline assignment: CDR1 MNHEY and CDR2 SVGEGT. V lost 6 bases to trimming and J lost 7 bases, with 19 bases between them. CDR3 in DNA: TGTGCCAGCAGGGGACTCAAGGGGGCTCGGGAGCAGTACTTC. It yields the protein CASRGLKGAREQYF.

The chain joins TRBV29-1 to TRBJ2-1; D uncertain. CDR1 and CDR2 (germline): SQVTM, ANQGSEA. V was trimmed by 5 bases and J by 0 bases, leaving 11 bases between them. The CDR3 extends over 14 amino acids. CDR3: CSVTRPGSYNEQFF. The CDR3, as DNA: TGCAGCGTTACCCGTCCCGGCTCCTACAATGAGCAGTTCTTC.

This clonotype has a handful of counts. The V and J genes are TRBV6-5 and TRBJ1-4, with D uncertain. The CDR3 has 14 residues. Germline CDR1 and CDR2: MNHEY and SVGAGI. Trimming removed 6 bases from V and 0 bases from J, with 8 bases in between. The CDR3 loop is CASSRSATNEKLFF. As DNA, the CDR3 is TGTGCCAGCAGCAGAAGTGCAACTAATGAAAAACTGTTTTTT.